Following are 2 T cell receptor beta chains from one sample sequenced in a study of blood T cells in healthy people across ages. Together with a sample-barcoded 5' primer, a J-beta primer mix was included in a second PCR lasting roughly 6 to 12 cycles. TCRdb fed the 5' RACE reads into MiXCR, producing one record per CDR3 protein. The table includes some 710,000 distinct CDR3 sequences, approximately 22% detected once. Sequencing was done on a sample of blood. These receptors were obtained from a man between 70 and 80 years old in good health.

The table lists this clonotype with many counts. The V and J genes are TRBV14 and TRBJ1-6, with a weak D call TRBD1 (6 bases). V was shortened by 0 bases and J by 6 bases, with 9 bases between the two germline ends. This CDR3 is built from 15 residues. Germline CDR1 reads SGHDN; CDR2 reads FVKESK. CDR3 sequence (DNA): TGTGCCAGCAGCCAAGATACGGACAGTAATTCACCCCTCCACTTT. Translating gives CASSQDTDSNSPLHF.

This clonotype was picked up a small number of times. This sequence joins TRBV20-1 and TRBJ2-7; D may be TRBD1 (5 bases). V shed 6 bases and J shed 3 bases, with 15 bases lying between them. The CDR3 sequence is 13 residues long. Germline CDR1 reads DFQATT; CDR2 reads SNEGSKA (reference sequence). CDR3 in amino acids: CSAIAGNNYEQYF. Here the CDR3 DNA reads TGCAGTGCGATCGCAGGGAATAACTACGAGCAGTACTTC.